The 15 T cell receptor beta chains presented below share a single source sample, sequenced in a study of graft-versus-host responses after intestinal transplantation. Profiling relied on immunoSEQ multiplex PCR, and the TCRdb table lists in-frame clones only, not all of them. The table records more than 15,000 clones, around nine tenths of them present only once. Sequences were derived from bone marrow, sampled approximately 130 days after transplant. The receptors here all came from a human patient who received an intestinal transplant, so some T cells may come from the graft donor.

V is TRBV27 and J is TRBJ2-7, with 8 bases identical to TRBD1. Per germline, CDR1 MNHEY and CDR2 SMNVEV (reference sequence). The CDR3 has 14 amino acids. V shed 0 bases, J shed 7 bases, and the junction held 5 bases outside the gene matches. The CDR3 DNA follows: TGTGCCAGCAGTTTATCGCAGGGGGCGAGGGAGCAGTACTTC. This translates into CASSLSQGAREQYF.

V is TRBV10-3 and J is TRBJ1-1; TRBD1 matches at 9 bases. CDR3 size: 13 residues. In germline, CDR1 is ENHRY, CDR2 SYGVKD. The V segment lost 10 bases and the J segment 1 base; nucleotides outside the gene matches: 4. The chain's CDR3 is CATQQGANTEAFF. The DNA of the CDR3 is TGTGCCACTCAACAGGGGGCGAACACTGAAGCTTTCTTT.

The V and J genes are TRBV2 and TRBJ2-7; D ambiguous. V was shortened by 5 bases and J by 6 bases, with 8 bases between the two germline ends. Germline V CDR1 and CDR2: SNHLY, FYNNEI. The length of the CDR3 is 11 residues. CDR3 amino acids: CASSSPAEQYF. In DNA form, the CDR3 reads TGTGCCAGCAGTAGTCCAGCCGAGCAGTACTTC.

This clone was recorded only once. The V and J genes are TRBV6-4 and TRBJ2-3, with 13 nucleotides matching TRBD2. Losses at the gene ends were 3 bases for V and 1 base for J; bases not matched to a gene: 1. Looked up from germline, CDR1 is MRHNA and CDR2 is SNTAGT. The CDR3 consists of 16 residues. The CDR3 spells CASSEGLAGGTDTQYF. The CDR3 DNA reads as TGTGCCAGCAGTGAAGGACTAGCGGGGGGCACAGATACGCAGTATTTT.

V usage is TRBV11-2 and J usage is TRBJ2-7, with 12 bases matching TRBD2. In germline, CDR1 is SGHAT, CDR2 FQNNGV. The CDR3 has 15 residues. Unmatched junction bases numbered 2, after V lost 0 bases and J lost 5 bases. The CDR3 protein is CASSLEASGGDEQYF. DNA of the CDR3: TGTGCCAGCAGCTTAGAGGCTAGCGGGGGGGACGAGCAGTACTTC.

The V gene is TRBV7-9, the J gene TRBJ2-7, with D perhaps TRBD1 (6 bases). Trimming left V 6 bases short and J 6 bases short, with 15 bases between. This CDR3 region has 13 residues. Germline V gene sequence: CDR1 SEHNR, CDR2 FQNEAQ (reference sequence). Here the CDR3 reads CASRKSGVREQYF. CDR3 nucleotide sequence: TGTGCCAGCAGAAAATCAGGGGTCCGCGAGCAGTACTTC.

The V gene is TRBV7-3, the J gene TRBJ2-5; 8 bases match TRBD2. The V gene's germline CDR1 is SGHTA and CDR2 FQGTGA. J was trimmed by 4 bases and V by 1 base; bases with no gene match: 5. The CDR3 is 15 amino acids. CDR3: CASSLKAGVGETQYF. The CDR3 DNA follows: TGTGCCAGCAGCTTAAAAGCGGGAGTCGGAGAGACCCAGTACTTC.

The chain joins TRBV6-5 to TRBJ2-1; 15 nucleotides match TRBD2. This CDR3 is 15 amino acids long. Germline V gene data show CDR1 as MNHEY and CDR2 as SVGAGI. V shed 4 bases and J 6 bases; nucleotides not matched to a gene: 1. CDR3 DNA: TGTGCCAGCAGTTTGGGACTAGCGGGAGGCAATGAGCAGTTCTTC. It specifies CASSLGLAGGNEQFF.

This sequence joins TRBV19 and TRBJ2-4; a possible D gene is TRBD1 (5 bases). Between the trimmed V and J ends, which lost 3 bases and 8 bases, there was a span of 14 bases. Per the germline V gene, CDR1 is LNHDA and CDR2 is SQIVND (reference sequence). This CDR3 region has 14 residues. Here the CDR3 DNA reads TGTGCCAGTAGTATCTCGGACACACGGGACATTCAGTACTTC. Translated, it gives CASSISDTRDIQYF.

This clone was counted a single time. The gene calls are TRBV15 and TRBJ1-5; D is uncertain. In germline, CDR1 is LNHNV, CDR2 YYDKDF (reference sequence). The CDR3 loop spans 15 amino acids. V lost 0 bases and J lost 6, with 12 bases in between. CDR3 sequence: CATSRDLVGSQPQHF. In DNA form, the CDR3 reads TGTGCCACCAGCAGAGATCTTGTGGGAAGTCAGCCCCAGCATTTT.

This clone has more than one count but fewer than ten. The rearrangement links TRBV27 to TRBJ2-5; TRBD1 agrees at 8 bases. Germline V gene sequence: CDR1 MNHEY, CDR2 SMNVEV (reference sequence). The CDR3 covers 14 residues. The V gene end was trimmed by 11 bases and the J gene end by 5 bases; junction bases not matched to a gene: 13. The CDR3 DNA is TGTGCCGCCAAAGCACAGGGGGGCGGGGAGACCCAGTACTTC. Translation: CAAKAQGGGETQYF.

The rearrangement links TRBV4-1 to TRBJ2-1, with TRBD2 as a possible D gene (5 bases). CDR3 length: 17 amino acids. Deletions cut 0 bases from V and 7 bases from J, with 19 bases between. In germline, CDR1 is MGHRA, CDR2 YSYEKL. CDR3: CASSQESRRALGNEQFF. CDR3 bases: TGCGCCAGCAGCCAAGAATCAAGGCGGGCCCTGGGGAATGAGCAGTTCTTC.

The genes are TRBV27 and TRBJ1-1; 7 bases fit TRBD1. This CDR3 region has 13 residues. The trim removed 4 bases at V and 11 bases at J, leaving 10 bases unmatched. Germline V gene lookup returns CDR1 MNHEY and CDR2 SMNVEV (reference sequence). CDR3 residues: CASSSLLGGSAFF. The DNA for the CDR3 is TGTGCCAGCAGTTCCCTTCTAGGGGGCTCGGCTTTCTTT.

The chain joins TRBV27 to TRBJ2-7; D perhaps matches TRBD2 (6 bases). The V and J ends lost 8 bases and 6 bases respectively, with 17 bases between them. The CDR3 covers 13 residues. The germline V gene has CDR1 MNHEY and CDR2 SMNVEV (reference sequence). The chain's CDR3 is CASGPPGGFEQYF. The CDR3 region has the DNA TGTGCCAGCGGACCACCTGGGGGGTTCGAGCAGTACTTC.

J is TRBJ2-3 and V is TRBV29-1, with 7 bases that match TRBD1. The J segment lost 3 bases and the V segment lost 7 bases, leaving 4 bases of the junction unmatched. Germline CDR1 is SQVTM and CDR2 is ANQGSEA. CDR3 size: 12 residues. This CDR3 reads CSAEQGTDTQYF. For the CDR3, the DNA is TGCAGCGCCGAACAGGGGACAGATACGCAGTATTTT.